The present T cell receptor (beta chain) was sequenced within a study of T cells in Graves' hyperthyroidism and ophthalmopathy. Study-wide context: Peripheral blood was collected at initial diagnosis, before any treatment.

Amplification of TCR beta CDR3 regions was performed using RNA transcripts as template. During a first-round RT-PCR of the TCR CDR3, the HTBI primer set was used. TCRdb redid the calling of the multiplex PCR reads with MiXCR, one entry per CDR3 protein. The table lists more than 650,000 distinct CDR3 sequences, around 15% of them singletons. Together with thyroid ultrasound, orbital computed tomography, serum thyroxine and TRAb, clinical symptoms were used for diagnoses. From germline, CDR1 is LNHDA and CDR2 SQIVND (reference sequence). There are 14 residues in the CDR3. V shed 6 bases and J shed 6 bases, with 15 bases lying between them. A remark on this clonotype: No antigen is known for it.

Study outcomes and limitations: A model built on 13 V-J features separated ophthalmopathy from stable hyperthyroidism.

This sequence was found in a woman aged 18 to 35 with Graves' hyperthyroidism. The J gene is TRBJ1-5, the V gene TRBV19; D may be TRBD1 (6 bases). The source material was blood. CDR3 amino acids: CASRGGQIRQPQHF. The CDR3 DNA sequence: TGTGCCAGTAGGGGGGGCCAGATCCGTCAGCCCCAGCATTTT.